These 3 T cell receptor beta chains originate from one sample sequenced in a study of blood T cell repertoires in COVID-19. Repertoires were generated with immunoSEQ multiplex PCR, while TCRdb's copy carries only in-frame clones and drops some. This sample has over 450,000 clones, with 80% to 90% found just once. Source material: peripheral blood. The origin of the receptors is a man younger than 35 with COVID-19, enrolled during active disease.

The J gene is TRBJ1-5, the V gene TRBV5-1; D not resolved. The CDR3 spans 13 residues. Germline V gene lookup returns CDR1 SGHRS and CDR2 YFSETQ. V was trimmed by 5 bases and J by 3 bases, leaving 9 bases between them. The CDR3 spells CASSWGDNQPQHF. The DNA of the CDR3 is TGCGCCAGCAGTTGGGGAGACAATCAGCCCCAGCATTTT.

CDR3: CASSYGRGNEKLFF. DNA of the CDR3: TGTGCCAGCAGTTACGGGAGGGGGAATGAAAAACTGTTTTTT. This chain connects TRBV6-5 to TRBJ1-4, with D tentatively TRBD1 (6 bases). V gave up 2 bases and J gave up 5 bases, with 9 bases separating them. The germline V gene has CDR1 MNHEY and CDR2 SVGAGI. The CDR3 is made up of 14 amino acids.

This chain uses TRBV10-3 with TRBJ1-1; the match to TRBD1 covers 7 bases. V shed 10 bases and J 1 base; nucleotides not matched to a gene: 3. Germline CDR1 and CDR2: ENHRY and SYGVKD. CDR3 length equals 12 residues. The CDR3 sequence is CATGQANTEAFF. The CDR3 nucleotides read TGTGCCACCGGACAGGCGAACACTGAAGCTTTCTTT.